The rows below give T cell receptor beta chains drawn from one sample of a study of T-cell reconstitution after alpha-beta-depleted transplantation in children. One entry per CDR3 protein, called by TCRdb with MiXCR from the PCR reads. This sample carries some 6,000 distinct CDR3 sequences, 16% of them seen once, and the ten largest clones take 10% to 15%. Sequencing was performed on PBMCs, mostly from graft donor cells, taken 60 days after TCRalphabeta/CD19-depleted stem cell transplant. The receptors come from a male patient between 5 and 17 years old who had a stem cell transplant for acute myeloid leukemia, so the T cells may come from the graft donor. The CDR3 runs from the conserved cysteine through the conserved F or W. Fields, in order: clone size, V gene, J gene, D gene, CDR3 DNA, CDR3 protein. The D gene is left open where the match is weak. The size of a clone is reported for some rows only, either as once, few or many, or as a class for expanded clones.

few,TRBV27,TRBJ2-3,.,TGTGCCAGCAGTTTATTTGATACGCAGTATTTT,CASSLFDTQYF
.,TRBV11-2,TRBJ1-1,.,TGTGCCAGCAGCTTTCCGGGGAGGACTGAAGCTTTCTTT,CASSFPGRTEAFF
.,TRBV7-9,TRBJ2-1,.,TGTGCCAGCAGCTTTATCGAAGTCAATGAGCAGTTCTTC,CASSFIEVNEQFF
few,TRBV6-2/TRBV6-3,TRBJ2-7,TRBD2,TGTGCCAGCAGTTCAAGCGGGACTTCCTACGAGCAGTACTTC,CASSSSGTSYEQYF
.,TRBV20-1,TRBJ2-2,TRBD2,TGCAGTGCTCCCGGGACTAAGAACACCGGGGAGCTGTTTTTT,CSAPGTKNTGELFF
few,TRBV11-2,TRBJ2-3,TRBD1,TGTGCCAGCAGCTTTAGATTGGACAGGGGAGCAGATACGCAGTATTTT,CASSFRLDRGADTQYF
medium-sized,TRBV6-2/TRBV6-3,TRBJ1-5,TRBD1,TGTGCCAGCAGTTACGACAGGGGGCGGTCAGAGCAGCCCCAGCATTTT,CASSYDRGRSEQPQHF
medium-sized,TRBV20-1,TRBJ2-1,TRBD2,TGCAGTGCTAGCCGGGGAGGGGCCTCCTACAATGAGCAGTTCTTC,CSASRGGASYNEQFF
.,TRBV6-2/TRBV6-3,TRBJ2-5,TRBD1,TGTGCCAGCAGCCCAGGACAGGGGGCACTCCAAGAGACCCAGTACTTC,CASSPGQGALQETQYF
.,TRBV12-3/TRBV12-4,TRBJ2-1,.,TGTGCCAGCAGTTTCGATTTTTATAATGAGCAGTTCTTC,CASSFDFYNEQFF
.,TRBV18,TRBJ2-5,.,TGTGCCAGCTCAGTTGCTGGAGAGACCCAGTACTTC,CASSVAGETQYF
few,TRBV11-2,TRBJ2-5,TRBD2,TGTGCCAGCAGCTTACCCGGACTAGCGGGAGGGTCGGGAGAGACCCAGTACTTC,CASSLPGLAGGSGETQYF
.,TRBV6-1,TRBJ1-5,.,TGTGCCAGCATCCTCCGGGGCCGGGATCAGCCCCAGCATTTT,CASILRGRDQPQHF
.,TRBV5-1,TRBJ2-3,.,TGCGCCAGCAGGAAGGGCACAGATACGCAGTATTTT,CASRKGTDTQYF
medium-sized,TRBV30,TRBJ2-3,TRBD2,TGTGCCTGGACCTGGGGACTAAGTCCTAGCACAGATACGCAGTATTTT,CAWTWGLSPSTDTQYF
.,TRBV20-1,TRBJ2-1,TRBD1,TGCAGTGCTAGAGGTGACAGGGGCTCCTACAATGAGCAGTTCTTC,CSARGDRGSYNEQFF
few,TRBV6-2/TRBV6-3,TRBJ2-7,TRBD2,TGTGCCAGCAGTTACCGGACTAGCGGCTACGAGCAGTACTTC,CASSYRTSGYEQYF
.,TRBV2,TRBJ2-3,TRBD1,TGTGCCACCAACGGGGACAGGGGACGAGGAGATACGCAGTATTTT,CATNGDRGRGDTQYF
.,TRBV11-3,TRBJ2-1,.,TGTGCCAGCAGCCCGCGGCAGTACAATGAGCAGTTCTTC,CASSPRQYNEQFF
.,TRBV3-1,TRBJ2-7,.,TGTGCCAGCAGCCAAGTACGGACTCCTGCCTACGAGCAGTACTTC,CASSQVRTPAYEQYF
few,TRBV15,TRBJ1-3,.,TGTGCCACCAGCAGAGATCGGTGGGGTGCTGGAAACACCATATATTTT,CATSRDRWGAGNTIYF
medium-sized,TRBV6-5,TRBJ1-2,TRBD1,TGTGCCAGCAGTTACTCAGACAGGGGGCTTAGCGACTATGGCTACACCTTC,CASSYSDRGLSDYGYTF
medium-sized,TRBV28,TRBJ1-5,.,TGTGCCAGCAGAGTAGGGAATCAGCCCCAGCATTTT,CASRVGNQPQHF
few,TRBV24-1,TRBJ2-2,.,TGTGCCACCGCTCGGTTGACCGGGGAGCTGTTTTTT,CATARLTGELFF
few,TRBV2,TRBJ1-1,.,TGTGCCAGCAGTCTTAGTATGAACACTGAAGCTTTCTTT,CASSLSMNTEAFF
medium-sized,TRBV29-1,TRBJ1-1,.,TGCAGCGTTGAGGGTAGGAGCACTGAAGCTTTCTTT,CSVEGRSTEAFF
.,TRBV7-3,TRBJ2-3,TRBD1,TGTGCCAGCAGCCCGATCGGACAGGGCGCAGATACGCAGTATTTT,CASSPIGQGADTQYF
.,TRBV20-1,TRBJ2-5,.,TGCAGTGCTAGAGAATATGAGATTCCAGAGACCCAGTACTTC,CSAREYEIPETQYF
few,TRBV27,TRBJ1-2,.,TGTGCCAGCAGTCCCCAGGGCCGACAGATCTATGGCTACACCTTC,CASSPQGRQIYGYTF
.,TRBV6-2/TRBV6-3,TRBJ2-2,.,TGTGCCAGCGGGGGCCCGATCACCGGGGAGCTGTTTTTT,CASGGPITGELFF
few,TRBV5-5,TRBJ1-4,.,TGTGCCAGCGACACTTCGGGGTCTAATGAAAAACTGTTTTTT,CASDTSGSNEKLFF
few,TRBV30,TRBJ2-1,.,TGTGCCTGGAGCCAGACCAGGGATGAGCAGTTCTTC,CAWSQTRDEQFF
few,TRBV7-3,TRBJ2-3,TRBD1,TGTGCCAGCAGGTGGGACAGCTACACAGATACGCAGTATTTT,CASRWDSYTDTQYF
medium-sized,TRBV20-1,TRBJ2-7,TRBD1,TGCAGTGCTACCCGGACAGGGCACTCCTACGAGCAGTACTTC,CSATRTGHSYEQYF
medium-sized,TRBV29-1,TRBJ2-1,.,TGCAGCCCCGAAGAGGGAGATACCTCCTCGCCGCCTTACAATGAGCAGTTCTTC,CSPEEGDTSSPPYNEQFF
few,TRBV6-5,TRBJ2-1,.,TGTGCCAGCAGCCGCGGGGAGTTTGAGCAGTTCTTC,CASSRGEFEQFF
medium-sized,TRBV7-8,TRBJ2-7,TRBD2,TGTGCCAGCAGCTTAGATGGCGGGAGGGGAAGCGAGCAGTACTTC,CASSLDGGRGSEQYF
few,TRBV25-1,TRBJ2-5,.,TGTGCCAGTATGACTTATCAGGAGACCCAGTACTTC,CASMTYQETQYF
.,TRBV20-1,TRBJ2-5,TRBD1,TGCAGTGCTAGGCGTAAGGGGGCGGGCGGGACCCAGTACTTC,CSARRKGAGGTQYF
few,TRBV28,TRBJ1-5,.,TGTGCCAGCAGTTTAGTCCCCCCTAGCAATCAGCCCCAGCATTTT,CASSLVPPSNQPQHF
few,TRBV4-3,TRBJ1-1,TRBD1,TGCGCCAGCAGCCAAGATCCAGGGGGTGCTGAAGCTTTCTTT,CASSQDPGGAEAFF
few,TRBV5-4,TRBJ2-7,.,TGTGCCAGCAGACTAGATTTCTACGAGCAGTACTTC,CASRLDFYEQYF
.,TRBV4-2,TRBJ2-3,TRBD2,TGTGCCAGCAGCTCAGTCCTGAGGCGGGAGTCGGCAGATACGCAGTATTTT,CASSSVLRRESADTQYF